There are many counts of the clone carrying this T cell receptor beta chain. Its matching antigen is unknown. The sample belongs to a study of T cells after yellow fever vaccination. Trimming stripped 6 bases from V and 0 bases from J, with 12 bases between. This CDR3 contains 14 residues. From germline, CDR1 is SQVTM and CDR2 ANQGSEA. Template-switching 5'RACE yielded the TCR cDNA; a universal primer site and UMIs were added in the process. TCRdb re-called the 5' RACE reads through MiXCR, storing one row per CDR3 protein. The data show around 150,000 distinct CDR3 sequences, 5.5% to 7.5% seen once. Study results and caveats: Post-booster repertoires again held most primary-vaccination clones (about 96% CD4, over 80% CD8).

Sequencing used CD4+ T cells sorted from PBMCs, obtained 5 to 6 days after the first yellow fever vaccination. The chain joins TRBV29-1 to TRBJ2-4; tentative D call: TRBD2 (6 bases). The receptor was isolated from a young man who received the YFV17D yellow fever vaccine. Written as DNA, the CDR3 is TGCAGCGTGGTCCCGGGACTAGCCAAAAACATTCAGTACTTC. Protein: CSVVPGLAKNIQYF.